The clone carrying this TCR beta chain was observed a few times. CDR3 length: 16 residues. Unmatched junction bases numbered 7, after V lost 1 base and J lost 4 bases. The V gene's germline CDR1 is SGHTA and CDR2 FQGNSA. A single record per CDR3 protein comes from TCRdb applying MiXCR to the 5' RACE reads. There are under 450,000 distinct CDR3 sequences in the sample; 14% occur only once, and about 22% lies in the top ten. These data are taken from a study of T-cell memory formation after mild COVID-19. Sequencing was performed on PBMCs or a T cell subset sorted from them (not recorded which). The chain employs TRBV7-2 and TRBJ1-5, with 7 positions matching TRBD1. This clonotype was sampled from a young man who had mild COVID-19 (a few samples of this study predate the infection). Cell type and time point are not known. The CDR3 protein is CASSLEGTARNQPQHF. CDR3 bases: TGTGCCAGCAGCTTAGAGGGGACAGCCCGGAATCAGCCCCAGCATTTT. Complete variable domain (other parts from reference TRBV7-2 and TRBJ1-5): GAGVSQSPSNKVTEKGKDVELRCDPISGHTALYWYRQSLGQGLEFLIYFQGNSAPDKSGLPSDRFSAERTGGSVSTLTIQRTQQEDSAVYLCASSLEGTARNQPQHFGDGTRLSIL.